A single sample gave rise to the 14 T cell receptor beta chains below, sequenced in a study of T cells in Graves' hyperthyroidism and ophthalmopathy. Regions amplified from RNA transcripts were the TCR beta CDR3 regions. The HTBI set primed first-round TCR CDR3 RT-PCR. TCRdb redid the calling of the multiplex PCR reads with MiXCR, one entry per CDR3 protein. The sample lists around 350,000 distinct CDR3 sequences; about a sixth were seen once. The source material was blood. These receptors originate from a woman in her thirties with Graves' hyperthyroidism that later progressed to Graves' ophthalmopathy.

The count of this clonotype is one. V gene TRBV20-1 combines with J gene TRBJ2-7; D tentatively reads TRBD1 or TRBD2 (6 bases each). V lost 3 bases to trimming and J lost 2 bases, with 14 bases between them. The length of the CDR3 is 14 residues. Germline lookup yields CDR1 DFQATT and CDR2 SNEGSKA (reference sequence). CDR3 region: CSASFSRGAYEQYF. As DNA, the CDR3 is TGCAGTGCTAGTTTTTCTAGGGGGGCCTACGAGCAGTACTTC.

The chain joins TRBV20-1 to TRBJ2-7; TRBD1 matches at 7 bases. The trim removed 4 bases at V and 0 bases at J, leaving 3 bases unmatched. This CDR3 region has 13 residues. CDR1 DFQATT and CDR2 SNEGSKA come from the germline V gene (reference sequence). DNA of the CDR3: TGCAGTGCTACCAGGGGGTACTCCTACGAGCAGTACTTC. Protein product: CSATRGYSYEQYF.

This clonotype was observed a handful of times. The chain links TRBV19 to TRBJ2-1, with D possibly TRBD2 on 6 matching bases. CDR3 size: 18 residues. Germline V gives CDR1 LNHDA, CDR2 SQIVND (reference sequence). Between the trimmed V and J ends, which lost 5 bases and 5 bases, there was a span of 25 bases. The CDR3 DNA sequence: TGTGCCAGTAGTGGACCTTGGGACGAGGGACTGATGGACAATGAGCAGTTCTTC. Translating it yields CASSGPWDEGLMDNEQFF.

This sequence joins TRBV6-4 and TRBJ1-1; 8 nucleotides agree with TRBD1. The germline CDR1 and CDR2 sequences are MRHNA and SNTAGT. Trimming cost V 0 bases and J 4 bases; bases outside gene matches: 4. This CDR3 region has 15 residues. The CDR3 DNA is TGTGCCAGCAGTGACTCCAGGACAGGGACCACTGAAGCTTTCTTT. Translating gives CASSDSRTGTTEAFF.

The chain carries TRBV19 and TRBJ1-1; no clear D. The germline V gene encodes CDR1 LNHDA and CDR2 SQIVND (reference sequence). The CDR3 totals 14 residues. Trimming cost V 7 bases and J 1 base, with 13 bases left between them. CDR3 region: CASIHRAENTEAFF. The CDR3 DNA follows: TGTGCCAGTATTCATCGGGCAGAGAACACTGAAGCTTTCTTT.

This clonotype has ten or more counts. This rearrangement joins TRBV12-3 or TRBV12-4 to TRBJ1-1, with a tentative D call TRBD1 (5 bases). With 8 bases removed from V and 6 bases from J, the gap between germline ends came to 10 bases. This CDR3 is 11 amino acids long. In nucleotides, the CDR3 is TGTGCCAGCCGTATGGGGGCTGAAGCTTTCTTT. Protein sequence: CASRMGAEAFF.

There are many counts of this clonotype. The V and J genes are TRBV20-1 and TRBJ2-3; TRBD2 matches at 10 bases. The CDR3 runs 14 residues. Germline CDR1 and CDR2: DFQATT and SNEGSKA (reference sequence). The V segment lost 6 bases and the J segment 5 bases; nucleotides outside the gene matches: 8. CDR3 sequence reads: CSAVAGGGGDTQYF. CDR3 sequence (DNA): TGCAGTGCCGTAGCGGGGGGCGGGGGAGATACGCAGTATTTT.

This clonotype was found many times. The CDR3 sequence: CSARAGPSYEQYF. Written as DNA, the CDR3 is TGCAGTGCCCGAGCCGGTCCCTCCTACGAGCAGTACTTC. The chain uses TRBV20-1 and TRBJ2-7; D ambiguous. The CDR3 sequence is 13 residues long. Trimming removed 6 bases at V and 0 bases at J, with 12 bases between. Per germline, CDR1 DFQATT and CDR2 SNEGSKA (reference sequence).

This clonotype was recorded at least ten times. The V gene is TRBV7-2, the J gene TRBJ2-4, with no clear D. The germline V gene has CDR1 SGHTA and CDR2 FQGNSA. This CDR3 is 19 amino acids long. V was clipped by 1 base and J by 0 bases, with 19 bases between them. The CDR3 region is CASSLEVSPVLIAKNIQYF. The DNA for the CDR3 is TGTGCCAGCAGCTTAGAGGTGTCCCCGGTTCTCATAGCCAAAAACATTCAGTACTTC.

The V call is TRBV3-1, the J call TRBJ1-4; D not certain. V lost 0 bases and J lost 0, with 17 bases in between. In germline, CDR1 is LGHDT, CDR2 YNNKEL (reference sequence). This CDR3 is 19 amino acids long. CDR3 in DNA: TGTGCCAGCAGCCAAGAGGTGTTCAGAGGGCGAGCAACTAATGAAAAACTGTTTTTT. Protein: CASSQEVFRGRATNEKLFF.

The table lists this clonotype with many counts. V is TRBV7-9 and J is TRBJ1-1, with 11 nucleotides matching TRBD1. Germline V CDR1 and CDR2: SEHNR, FQNEAQ (reference sequence). The CDR3 runs to 19 residues. V dropped 4 bases and J dropped 3; count of bases not matched to a gene: 16. CDR3 DNA: TGTGCCAGCAGCTCTAGGCTTTGGACAGGGGGCATTCTGGACACTGAAGCTTTCTTT. It codes for CASSSRLWTGGILDTEAFF.

This sequence joins TRBV6-1 and TRBJ2-1; tentatively, D is TRBD1 (5 bases). Between the trimmed V and J ends, which lost 3 bases and 0 bases, there was a span of 9 bases. The CDR3 has 15 amino acids. CDR1 is MNHNS and CDR2 is SASEGT in the germline V gene. CDR3 region: CASSDDDSSYNEQFF. CDR3 nucleotides: TGTGCCAGCAGTGATGACGACAGCTCCTACAATGAGCAGTTCTTC.

The gene calls are TRBV18 and TRBJ1-1, with D unresolved. The CDR3 length is 13 residues. Germline assignment: CDR1 KGHSH and CDR2 LQKENI. V shed 0 bases and J shed 4 bases, with 6 bases lying between them. This chain's CDR3 is CASSPPFSTEAFF. CDR3 sequence (DNA): TGTGCCAGCTCACCACCTTTTTCCACTGAAGCTTTCTTT.

This clonotype came up a few times. V and J are TRBV4-1 and TRBJ1-2; D gene ambiguous. Trimming left V 1 base short and J 3 bases short, with 6 bases between. From germline, CDR1 is MGHRA and CDR2 YSYEKL. The CDR3 consists of 13 residues. CDR3 sequence reads: CASSQVTDYGYTF. Here the CDR3 DNA reads TGCGCCAGCAGCCAAGTGACGGACTATGGCTACACCTTC.